The following is a TCR beta chain sequence with its context. Its specificity is not known. The data originate from a study of lymphopenia after photon versus proton radiotherapy. This CDR3 is 17 amino acids long. Germline lookup yields CDR1 SGHAT and CDR2 FQNNGV. Unmatched junction bases numbered 9, after V lost 3 bases and J lost 2 bases. Repertoires were generated with immunoSEQ multiplex PCR, while TCRdb's copy carries only in-frame clones and drops some. The data show over 50,000 clones, approximately 86% seen once. Points from the study as a whole: A bigger post-nadir fall in TCR diversity correlated inversely with survival time in deceased patients. Photon-treated patients lost naive T cells and TCR diversity; proton-treated stayed stable.

Sequencing used peripheral blood, obtained from a patient treated with photon-based radiotherapy. The chain uses TRBV11-2 and TRBJ2-3; 9 nucleotides agree with TRBD2. This receptor was taken from a man aged 40-49 years with gastric cancer. The CDR3 sequence is CASSFGSLAGPTDTQYF. In nucleotides, the CDR3 is TGTGCCAGCAGCTTCGGTTCGCTAGCGGGGCCCACAGATACGCAGTATTTT.